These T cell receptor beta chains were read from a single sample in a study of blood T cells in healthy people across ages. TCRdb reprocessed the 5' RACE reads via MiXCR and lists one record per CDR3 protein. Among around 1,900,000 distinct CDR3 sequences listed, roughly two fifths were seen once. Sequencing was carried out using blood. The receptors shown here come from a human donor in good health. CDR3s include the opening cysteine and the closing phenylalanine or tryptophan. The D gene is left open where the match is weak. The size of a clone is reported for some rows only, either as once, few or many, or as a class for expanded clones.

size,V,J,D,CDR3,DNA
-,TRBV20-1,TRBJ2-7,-,CSVGAKEQYF,TGCAGTGTAGGGGCGAAGGAGCAGTACTTC
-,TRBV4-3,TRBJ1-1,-,CASTTGLTNTEAFF,TGCGCCAGTACCACGGGGTTGACGAACACTGAAGCTTTCTTT
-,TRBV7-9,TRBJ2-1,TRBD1,CASSRVTGGHNERFF,TGTGCCAGCAGCCGCGTGACAGGGGGCCACAATGAGCGGTTCTTC
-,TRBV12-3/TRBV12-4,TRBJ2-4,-,CASTDTYKNIQYF,TGTGCCAGCACCGACACTTACAAAAACATTCAGTACTTC
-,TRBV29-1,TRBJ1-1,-,CSAYTRQSNTEAFF,TGCAGCGCTTATACGAGACAGTCGAACACTGAAGCTTTCTTT
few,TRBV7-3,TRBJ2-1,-,CASSSLGGTYNEQFF,TGTGCCAGCAGCTCTCTCGGGGGAACCTACAATGAGCAGTTCTTC
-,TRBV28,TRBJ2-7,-,CASTAAGRSYEQYF,TGTGCCAGCACGGCGGCAGGGCGCTCCTACGAGCAGTACTTC
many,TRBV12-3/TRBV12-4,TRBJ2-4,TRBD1,CASSPGQGLMNIQYF,TGTGCCAGCAGTCCCGGACAGGGCTTGATGAACATTCAGTACTTC
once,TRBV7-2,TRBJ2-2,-,CASRYDLNTGELFF,TGTGCCAGCAGATACGACCTTAACACCGGGGAGCTGTTTTTT
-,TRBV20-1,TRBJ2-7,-,CSARKQGIVHEQYF,TGCAGTGCTAGAAAACAGGGAATAGTCCACGAGCAGTACTTC
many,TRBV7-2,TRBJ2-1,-,CASSSRPTGRPYNEQFF,TGTGCCAGCAGCTCCCGTCCCACAGGGAGACCCTACAATGAGCAGTTCTTC
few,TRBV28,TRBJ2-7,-,CASRRGFSYEQYF,TGTGCCAGCAGACGCGGGTTCTCCTACGAGCAGTACTTC
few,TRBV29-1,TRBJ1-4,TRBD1,CSASGVPGQGVGKLFF,TGCAGCGCCTCCGGAGTGCCGGGACAGGGGGTCGGAAAACTGTTTTTT
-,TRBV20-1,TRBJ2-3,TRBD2,CSARDRRSGGFTDTQYF,TGCAGTGCTAGAGATCGGAGGAGCGGGGGATTCACAGATACGCAGTATTTT
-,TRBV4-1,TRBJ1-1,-,CASSYGRDKNTEAFF,TGCGCCAGCAGCTATGGGCGGGACAAGAACACTGAAGCTTTCTTT
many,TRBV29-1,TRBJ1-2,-,CSVAGYDYGYTF,TGCAGCGTGGCAGGGTATGACTATGGCTACACCTTC
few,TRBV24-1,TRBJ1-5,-,CAYVDPGDSDSGQPQHF,TGTGCCTACGTGGATCCGGGGGACTCGGATAGTGGTCAGCCCCAGCATTTT
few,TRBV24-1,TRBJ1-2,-,CATSDYRTEHGYTF,TGTGCCACCAGTGACTACAGGACAGAACATGGCTACACCTTC
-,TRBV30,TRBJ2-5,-,CAWSDFGGTAQETQYF,TGTGCCTGGAGTGATTTTGGCGGGACGGCGCAAGAGACCCAGTACTTC
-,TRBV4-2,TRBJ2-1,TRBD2,CASSQKGTSGEGKQFF,TGTGCCAGCAGCCAAAAGGGGACTAGCGGGGAGGGGAAGCAGTTCTTC
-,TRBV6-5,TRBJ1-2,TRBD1,CASRPQGAKGYGYTF,TGTGCCAGCAGACCACAGGGGGCGAAGGGCTATGGCTACACCTTC
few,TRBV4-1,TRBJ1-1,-,CASSQDDNTGNTEAFF,TGCGCCAGCAGCCAAGATGACAACACGGGAAACACTGAAGCTTTCTTT
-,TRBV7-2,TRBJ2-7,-,CASSWRTASYEQYF,TGTGCCAGCAGCTGGAGGACAGCCTCCTACGAGCAGTACTTC
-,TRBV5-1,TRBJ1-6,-,CASSLEQGRLNSPLHF,TGCGCCAGCAGCTTGGAGCAAGGGCGACTGAATTCACCCCTCCACTTT
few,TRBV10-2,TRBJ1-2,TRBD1,CASKRAGGYGYTF,TGCGCCAGCAAGAGGGCAGGGGGCTATGGCTACACCTTC
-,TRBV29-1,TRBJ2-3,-,CSVGGALGDTQYF,TGCAGCGTTGGAGGGGCACTAGGAGATACGCAGTATTTT
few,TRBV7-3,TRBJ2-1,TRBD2,CASSLNTGGEQFF,TGTGCCAGCAGCTTAAATACGGGAGGTGAGCAGTTCTTC
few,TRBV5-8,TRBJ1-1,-,CASSLHRDTEAFF,TGTGCCAGCAGCTTGCACAGGGACACTGAAGCTTTCTTT
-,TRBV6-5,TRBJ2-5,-,CASRYSGTQETQYF,TGTGCCAGCAGGTACTCGGGGACGCAAGAGACCCAGTACTTC
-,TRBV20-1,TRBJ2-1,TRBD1,CSARGDRDNEQFF,TGCAGTGCTAGGGGGGACAGAGACAATGAGCAGTTCTTC
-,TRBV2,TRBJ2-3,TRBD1,CASTGDNTDTQYF,TGTGCCAGTACAGGGGACAACACAGATACGCAGTATTTT
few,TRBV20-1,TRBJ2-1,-,CSARHPGSVSYNEQFF,TGCAGTGCTAGACATCCCGGGAGCGTCTCCTACAATGAGCAGTTCTTC
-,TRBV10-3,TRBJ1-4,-,CAISGTALGEKLFF,TGTGCCATCAGTGGGACGGCCCTGGGAGAAAAACTGTTTTTT
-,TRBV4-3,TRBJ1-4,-,CASSPGSSNEKLFF,TGCGCCAGCAGCCCGGGGTCTTCTAATGAAAAACTGTTTTTT
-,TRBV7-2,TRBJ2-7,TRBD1,CASSLWDRRFYEQYF,TGTGCCAGCAGCTTATGGGACAGGAGGTTTTACGAGCAGTACTTC
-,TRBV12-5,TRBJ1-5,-,CASGFRTLGEGRNQPQHF,TGTGCTAGTGGTTTTCGAACATTAGGGGAGGGCAGGAATCAGCCCCAGCATTTT
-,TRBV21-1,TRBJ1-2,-,CASSKLLLRDYGYTF,TGTGCCAGCAGCAAATTACTGTTGCGGGACTATGGCTACACCTTC
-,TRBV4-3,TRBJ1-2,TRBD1,CASSQDRTGGLANYGYTF,TGCGCCAGCAGCCAAGATCGAACAGGGGGGTTAGCTAACTATGGCTACACCTTC
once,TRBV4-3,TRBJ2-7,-,CASSQQQGPGSYEQYF,TGCGCCAGCAGCCAGCAACAGGGACCGGGCTCCTACGAGCAGTACTTC
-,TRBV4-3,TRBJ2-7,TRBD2,CASSQESVAGAISSYEQYF,TGCGCCAGCAGCCAAGAGTCTGTAGCGGGGGCCATTAGCTCCTACGAGCAGTACTTC
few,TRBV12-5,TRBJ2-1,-,CASVQVAGWNEQFF,TGTGCTAGTGTACAGGTGGCAGGGTGGAATGAGCAGTTCTTC
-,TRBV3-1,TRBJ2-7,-,CASSLDREAQYF,TGTGCCAGCAGCCTTGACAGAGAGGCCCAGTACTTC